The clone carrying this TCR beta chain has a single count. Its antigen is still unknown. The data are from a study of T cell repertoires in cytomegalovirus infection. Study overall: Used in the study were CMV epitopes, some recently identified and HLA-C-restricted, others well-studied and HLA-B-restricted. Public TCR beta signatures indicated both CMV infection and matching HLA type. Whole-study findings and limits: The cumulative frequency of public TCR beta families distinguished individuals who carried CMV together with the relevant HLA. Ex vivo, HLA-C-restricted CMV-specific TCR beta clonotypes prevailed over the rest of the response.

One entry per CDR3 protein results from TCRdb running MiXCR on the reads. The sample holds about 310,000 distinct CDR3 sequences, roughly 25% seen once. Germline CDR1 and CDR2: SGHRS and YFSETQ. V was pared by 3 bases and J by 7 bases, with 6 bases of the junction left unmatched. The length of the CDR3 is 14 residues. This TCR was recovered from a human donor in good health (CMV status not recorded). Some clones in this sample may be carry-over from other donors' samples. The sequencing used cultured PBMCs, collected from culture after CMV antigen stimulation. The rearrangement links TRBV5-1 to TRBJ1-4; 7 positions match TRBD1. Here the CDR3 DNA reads TGCGCCAGCAGCTCCGGGACAGAGGGTGAAAAACTGTTTTTT. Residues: CASSSGTEGEKLFF.